A few counts support the clone carrying this TCR beta chain. These data are taken from a study of blood T cell repertoires in COVID-19. Germline lookup yields CDR1 MNHEY and CDR2 SVGAGI. The CDR3 consists of 15 residues. J lost 3 bases, V lost 7 bases, and 10 bases had no gene match. Sequencing was performed with immunoSEQ multiplex PCR; in TCRdb, only in-frame clones are kept and a portion is missing. The data contain about 350,000 clones, roughly 89% of them singletons. Sequencing input: peripheral blood. The chain recombines TRBV6-5 with TRBJ2-3; 7 bases are shared with TRBD1. This TCR derives from a man aged 30 to 45 with COVID-19, enrolled during active disease. CDR3 region: CASTPRGPGTDTQYF. In DNA form, the CDR3 reads TGTGCCAGCACGCCGAGGGGGCCGGGTACAGATACGCAGTATTTT.